These 30 T cell receptor beta chains originate from one sample sequenced in a study of blood T cells in healthy people across ages. For the second PCR, which ran for about 7 to 11 cycles, a sample-barcoded 5' primer and a J-beta primer mix were used. TCRdb used MiXCR to reprocess the 5' RACE reads, holding one entry per CDR3 protein. The table shows around 990,000 distinct CDR3 sequences, with roughly two fifths occurring only once. Sequencing used blood. The receptors come from a man aged 18 to 29 in good health.

The CDR3 nucleotides are TGCAGTGCTAGAAAGGTTGACGACTATAATTCACCCCTCCACTTT. Protein product: CSARKVDDYNSPLHF. This chain connects TRBV20-1 to TRBJ1-6; D unresolved. Germline loops: CDR1 DFQATT, CDR2 SNEGSKA (reference sequence). With 2 bases removed from V and 3 bases from J, the gap between germline ends came to 11 bases. The CDR3 runs to 15 residues.

The J gene is TRBJ1-2, the V gene TRBV29-1; no firm D call. Trimming removed 2 bases from V and 8 bases from J, with 9 bases in between. Germline V CDR1 and CDR2: SQVTM, ANQGSEA. The CDR3 has 11 amino acids. CDR3: CSVESHNGYTF. The DNA for the CDR3 is TGCAGCGTTGAATCGCACAACGGCTACACCTTC.

The V call is TRBV28, the J call TRBJ2-3; 14 bases line up with TRBD2. CDR1 MDHEN and CDR2 SYDVKM come from the germline V gene. The CDR3 extends over 17 amino acids. Germline trimming cut 4 bases from V and 2 bases from J; bases unmatched to any gene: 5. CDR3 in amino acids: CASSSGLAGAITDTQYF. CDR3 coding DNA: TGTGCCAGCAGTTCGGGACTAGCGGGGGCTATCACAGATACGCAGTATTTT.

The chain couples TRBV4-3 to TRBJ1-2; possibly TRBD1 for D (5 bases). Germline loops: CDR1 LGHNA, CDR2 YSLEER. V shed 2 bases and J shed 6 bases, with 13 bases lying between them. The CDR3 spans 14 residues. The CDR3 coding sequence is TGCGCCAGCAGCCAAAGGACACCCGGACATGGCTACACCTTC. This gives the protein CASSQRTPGHGYTF.

A note on this clonotype: A junction boundary mismatches the germline segment, possibly from a read error. This chain uses TRBV27 with TRBJ2-3; D is undetermined. Germline CDR1 MNHEY, CDR2 SMNVEV (reference sequence). The CDR3 spans 15 residues. This CDR3 reads CASGLSRGDADTQYF. Written as DNA, the CDR3 is TGTGCCAGCGGTTTATCGCGAGGCGACGCAGATACGCAGTATTTT.

The chain is built from TRBV6-1 and TRBJ1-6; D call uncertain. V lost 1 base and J lost 8, with 15 bases in between. Germline V lookup: CDR1 MNHNS, CDR2 SASEGT. CDR3 length equals 16 residues. The CDR3, as DNA: TGTGCCAGCAGTGAAGAGGCGTCAAGGGTATATTCACCCCTCCACTTT. Amino acids: CASSEEASRVYSPLHF.

This chain uses TRBV27 with TRBJ2-3; 8 bases fit TRBD2. Germline V gene lookup returns CDR1 MNHEY and CDR2 SMNVEV (reference sequence). V was pared by 4 bases and J by 1 base, with 7 bases of the junction left unmatched. This CDR3 region has 16 residues. The CDR3: CASSSPLAEGTDTQYF. CDR3 sequence (DNA): TGTGCCAGCAGTTCGCCACTAGCGGAGGGCACAGATACGCAGTATTTT.

In this sample, this clonotype turned up a few times. The CDR3 nucleotides are TGCAGCGTTGGCGGGAGAGGTTTAGACAATGAGCAGTTCTTC. As protein: CSVGGRGLDNEQFF. The rearrangement links TRBV29-1 to TRBJ2-1, with 7 bases fitting TRBD2. Unmatched junction bases numbered 8, after V lost 4 bases and J lost 5 bases. Germline loops: CDR1 SQVTM, CDR2 ANQGSEA. The CDR3 length is 14 residues.

The J gene is TRBJ2-1, the V gene TRBV20-1; 10 bases fit TRBD2. The CDR3 covers 18 residues. Trimming took 1 base from V and 0 from J; bases not matched to a gene: 9. Germline V gives CDR1 DFQATT, CDR2 SNEGSKA (reference sequence). The CDR3 sequence: CSARGTSGALVSYNEQFF. CDR3 nucleotides: TGCAGTGCTAGAGGGACTAGCGGAGCCCTTGTCTCCTACAATGAGCAGTTCTTC.

This chain connects TRBV10-3 to TRBJ1-1, with D possibly matching TRBD1 (5 bases). Germline V gives CDR1 ENHRY, CDR2 SYGVKD. V was trimmed by 1 base and J by 5 bases, leaving 11 bases between them. This CDR3 has 14 residues. The CDR3 spells CAISEFGAGTEAFF. CDR3 DNA: TGTGCCATCAGTGAGTTTGGGGCTGGAACTGAAGCTTTCTTT.

This clonotype has a handful of counts. The chain combines TRBV20-1 with TRBJ1-5; weak D call: TRBD1 (5 bases). The CDR3 runs 13 residues. CDR1 DFQATT and CDR2 SNEGSKA come from the germline V gene (reference sequence). Trimming took 2 bases from V and 3 from J, leaving 8 bases between them. CDR3 residues: CSARRQYNQPQHF. The CDR3 region has the DNA TGCAGTGCTAGAAGACAGTACAATCAGCCCCAGCATTTT.

This chain joins TRBV7-2 and TRBJ2-5; the D is unclear. The J call may be mistaken, given a closer DNA end match to TRBJ2-7. There are 15 residues in the CDR3. Per the germline V gene, CDR1 is SGHTA and CDR2 is FQGNSA. This chain's CDR3 is CTSSLGSLPTYEQYF. The CDR3 nucleotides are TGTACCAGCAGCTTAGGTAGTCTTCCGACCTACGAGCAGTACTTC.

The chain is built from TRBV20-1 and TRBJ1-5; 7 bases agree with TRBD1. The CDR3 length is 13 residues. CDR1 DFQATT and CDR2 SNEGSKA come from the germline V gene (reference sequence). V lost 5 bases to trimming and J lost 6 bases; unmatched junction nucleotides: 7. The DNA for the CDR3 is TGCAGTGCTGGGACAGCTGAGTTTCAGCCCCAGCATTTT. As protein: CSAGTAEFQPQHF.

The chain couples TRBV7-2 to TRBJ1-4; 9 nucleotides line up with TRBD1. This CDR3 is 17 amino acids long. V trimming: 4 bases; J trimming: 10 bases; junction bases outside the gene matches: 16. In germline, CDR1 is SGHTA, CDR2 FQGNSA. In DNA form, the CDR3 reads TGTGCCAGCAGCTCAGACGGCTACAGGGGGCGCAGCGGAAAACTGTTTTTT. Translating it yields CASSSDGYRGRSGKLFF.

This clonotype was counted between two and nine times. The chain carries TRBV4-1 and TRBJ1-2; TRBD1 matches at 9 bases. Germline CDR1 is MGHRA and CDR2 is YSYEKL. This CDR3 contains 15 residues. Losses at the gene ends were 6 bases for V and 5 bases for J; bases not matched to a gene: 10. The CDR3, as DNA: TGCGCCAGCAGGTTAACTCGACAGGGGGGGTATGGCTACACCTTC. Translating it yields CASRLTRQGGYGYTF.

The chain couples TRBV10-3 to TRBJ1-1; 7 bases align to TRBD1. V was clipped by 6 bases and J by 4 bases; unmatched bases: 8. CDR1 and CDR2 (germline): ENHRY, SYGVKD. This CDR3 has 14 amino acids. CDR3 amino acids: CAISPQGSGTEAFF. CDR3 nucleotides: TGTGCCATCAGCCCACAGGGGTCGGGCACTGAAGCTTTCTTT.

The table lists this clonotype with a few counts. The rearrangement uses TRBV6-2 or TRBV6-3 and TRBJ1-5, with D tentatively TRBD1 (6 bases). CDR1 MNHEY and CDR2 SVGEGT come from the germline V gene. Trimming left V 0 bases short and J 5 bases short, with 17 bases between. CDR3 length: 17 amino acids. The CDR3 nucleotides are TGTGCCAGCAGTTACTCAGTCGGGGCAGGGGAGCATCAGCCCCAGCATTTT. Amino acid sequence: CASSYSVGAGEHQPQHF.

V is TRBV29-1 and J is TRBJ1-1, with 10 bases identical to TRBD1. Per the germline V gene, CDR1 is SQVTM and CDR2 is ANQGSEA. V lost 6 bases and J lost 4; bases outside the gene matches: 5. This CDR3 is built from 13 residues. DNA for the CDR3: TGCAGCGTCCTGGACAGGGGGGGCACTGAAGCTTTCTTT. The encoded protein is CSVLDRGGTEAFF.

This clonotype showed up just a few times. The V call is TRBV12-3 or TRBV12-4, the J call TRBJ2-2; no reliable D call. The CDR3 length is 13 residues. Trimming cost V 7 bases and J 6 bases, with 12 bases left between them. The CDR3 loop reads CASTHSSSGELFF. For the CDR3, the DNA is TGTGCCAGCACCCACTCCTCATCCGGGGAGCTGTTTTTT.

The chain combines TRBV12-3 or TRBV12-4 with TRBJ1-5, with D possibly TRBD1 on 6 matching bases. This CDR3 is built from 16 residues. V lost 5 bases and J 6 bases, leaving 20 bases between the germline ends. CDR3 coding DNA: TGTGCCAGCAGTCGGACAGCCGGAAACCTCGGTCAGCCCCAGCATTTT. Its protein product is CASSRTAGNLGQPQHF.

V is TRBV6-2 or TRBV6-3 and J is TRBJ1-2; D may be TRBD1 (6 bases). Germline-derived CDR1 and CDR2 are MNHEY and SVGEGT. V lost 1 base to trimming and J lost 6 bases, with 9 bases between them. The CDR3 loop spans 13 amino acids. The CDR3 sequence: CASSYYRTDGYTF. The CDR3 DNA sequence: TGTGCCAGCAGTTACTACCGGACAGATGGCTACACCTTC.

The rearrangement uses TRBV12-3 or TRBV12-4 and TRBJ1-1; D call uncertain. The CDR3 spans 13 residues. The V end lost 3 bases, the J end lost 2 bases, and 7 bases lay between the germline ends. The CDR3 DNA sequence: TGTGCCAGCAGTTTGATGGAAAACACTGAAGCTTTCTTT. It codes for CASSLMENTEAFF.

This clonotype was seen at least ten times. V and J are TRBV29-1 and TRBJ2-3, with 7 bases aligning to TRBD1. CDR3 length: 12 residues. Germline loops: CDR1 SQVTM, CDR2 ANQGSEA. V dropped 7 bases and J dropped 4; count of bases not matched to a gene: 5. The CDR3 DNA sequence: TGCAGCGCCCCGACAGGGTCAGATACGCAGTATTTT. Encoded protein: CSAPTGSDTQYF.

This clonotype was detected only a few times. V and J are TRBV7-8 and TRBJ2-7, with 8 bases that match TRBD1. The length of the CDR3 is 16 residues. V dropped 6 bases and J dropped 3; count of bases not matched to a gene: 13. CDR1 is SGHVS, CDR2 FQNEAQ, per germline. CDR3 DNA sequence: TGTGCCAGCAGACGTAGCCGGGACAGGACCTACTACGAGCAGTACTTC. It codes for CASRRSRDRTYYEQYF. Filled out from reference TRBV7-8 and TRBJ2-7, the complete variable domain reads GAGVSQSPRYKVAKRGQDVALRCDPISGHVSLFWYQQALGQGPEFLTYFQNEAQLDKSGLPSDRFFAERPEGSVSTLKIQRTQQEDSAVYLCASRRSRDRTYYEQYFGPGTRLTVT.

The chain carries TRBV12-3 or TRBV12-4 and TRBJ1-5; D is uncertain. Trimming removed 3 bases at V and 7 bases at J, with 7 bases between. This CDR3 is built from 12 residues. The DNA for the CDR3 is TGTGCCAGCAGTTTTGAGGGACAGCCCCAGCATTTT. It translates to CASSFEGQPQHF.

V is TRBV4-3 and J is TRBJ2-7, with 10 bases identical to TRBD1. Trimming cost V 0 bases and J 0 bases; bases outside gene matches: 5. The CDR3 has 17 amino acids. In germline, CDR1 is LGHNA, CDR2 YSLEER. The CDR3 loop is CASSQDPWTGGSYEQYF. CDR3 DNA sequence: TGCGCCAGCAGCCAAGATCCCTGGACAGGGGGCTCCTACGAGCAGTACTTC.

The table lists this clonotype with a few counts. The chain couples TRBV4-2 to TRBJ1-1; a weak D match, TRBD1 (5 bases). The length of the CDR3 is 15 residues. The V gene lost 0 bases and the J gene lost 5 bases, with 13 bases spanning the gap. CDR1 is LGHNA, CDR2 YNFKEQ, per germline. The CDR3 DNA reads TGTGCCAGCAGCCAAGATAGCGGGGGTCGGACTGAAGCTTTCTTT. Translating gives CASSQDSGGRTEAFF.

A few counts support this clonotype. The V gene is TRBV29-1, the J gene TRBJ1-2; possibly TRBD1 for D (5 bases). The V and J ends lost 8 bases and 2 bases respectively, with 9 bases between them. Germline CDR1 SQVTM, CDR2 ANQGSEA. The CDR3 is made up of 11 amino acids. CDR3 nucleotides: TGCAGCCCCGAGGGGAACTATGGCTACACCTTC. It specifies CSPEGNYGYTF.

This chain links TRBV7-2 with TRBJ1-2; D call uncertain. The V and J ends lost 2 bases and 1 base respectively, with 11 bases between them. CDR1 is SGHTA and CDR2 is FQGNSA in the germline V gene. This CDR3 contains 15 residues. CDR3 protein: CASSLNPTDNYGYTF. The CDR3 bases are TGTGCCAGCAGCTTAAATCCAACAGATAACTATGGCTACACCTTC. Drawing the rest from reference TRBV7-2 and TRBJ1-2, the complete variable domain is GAGVSQSPSNKVTEKGKDVELRCDPISGHTALYWYRQSLGQGLEFLIYFQGNSAPDKSGLPSDRFSAERTGGSVSTLTIQRTQQEDSAVYLCASSLNPTDNYGYTFGSGTRLTVV.

The chain has TRBV7-3 and TRBJ2-3; possible D gene TRBD1, 6 bases. V lost 5 bases, J lost 3 bases, and 15 bases lay in between. Germline loops: CDR1 SGHTA, CDR2 FQGTGA. The CDR3 has 15 residues. This chain's CDR3 is CASSPTGKRTDTQYF. CDR3 nucleotide sequence: TGTGCCAGCAGCCCCACAGGGAAAAGGACAGATACGCAGTATTTT.